A selection of T cell receptor beta chains follows, all from one sample in a study of cytomegalovirus exposure and HLA in healthy donors. Assay used: immunoSEQ multiplex PCR; TCRdb lists only in-frame clones, some missing. The sample lists 100,000 to 150,000 clones, 70% to 90% occurring once. Sequenced sample: PBMCs. The receptor source for this set is a man younger than 30 in good health and CMV-seronegative. CDR3s include the opening cysteine and the closing phenylalanine or tryptophan. D genes are given only for firm matches. A row's size may be missing; if present it is once, few, many or a size class.

>TRBJ1-5|TRBD1|NA|TRBV2
TGTGCCAGCAGTGTTCAGAGAAAAACAGGGGATAGCAATCAGCCCCAGCATTTT
CASSVQRKTGDSNQPQHF
>TRBJ1-5|TRBD1|once|TRBV28
TGTGCCAGCAGTTGGACAGGGGGCTTCGGTCAGCCCCAGCATTTT
CASSWTGGFGQPQHF
>TRBJ1-1|TRBD1|once|TRBV10-3
TGTGCCATCAGTGAGGGCAGGGGGGTCCCTGAAGCTTTCTTT
CAISEGRGVPEAFF
>TRBJ1-4|NA|NA|TRBV28
TGTGCCAGCAGTTTCGGGGGTAGCGGAGAGGAAAAACTGTTTTTT
CASSFGGSGEEKLFF
>TRBJ1-5|NA|NA|TRBV18
TGTGCCAGCTCACCAATTATGCAGGGGTATAGCAATCAGCCCCAGCATTTT
CASSPIMQGYSNQPQHF
>TRBJ1-1|NA|NA|TRBV7-2
TGTGCCAGCAGCTTAGCGGGCAGCATGAACACTGAAGCTTTCTTT
CASSLAGSMNTEAFF
>TRBJ1-1|NA|NA|TRBV13
TGTGCCAGCCGTCCTGGGGGGTGGAGCACTGAAGCTTTCTTT
CASRPGGWSTEAFF
>TRBJ2-3|TRBD2|NA|TRBV28
TGTGCCAGCAGTTTAACGCTAGCGGAAAGAGATACGCAGTATTTT
CASSLTLAERDTQYF
>TRBJ1-3|TRBD1|NA|TRBV15
TGTGCCACCAGCGTTACGAGGGGACAGGGGCGCGGAAACACCATATATTTT
CATSVTRGQGRGNTIYF
>TRBJ1-3|TRBD1|NA|TRBV9
TGTGCCAGCAGCGCGGGACAGGGGCCTGGAAACACCATATATTTT
CASSAGQGPGNTIYF
>TRBJ2-1|NA|NA|TRBV2
TGTGCCAGCAGGCTTAGCTCCTACAATGAGCAGTTCTTC
CASRLSSYNEQFF
>TRBJ2-4|NA|NA|TRBV4-3
TGCGCCAGCAGCCAACAAACTTGGCAGGGACAACAGTACTTC
CASSQQTWQGQQYF
>TRBJ2-7|NA|NA|TRBV10-1
TGCGCCAGCGGCAAAGACACGGACGAGCAGTACTTC
CASGKDTDEQYF
>TRBJ1-1|NA|NA|TRBV7-9
TGTGCCAGCAGCTCCTTGCGACAAAAAGGGGATACTGAAGCTTTCTTT
CASSSLRQKGDTEAFF